One sample yielded the 20 T cell receptor beta chains listed below, sequenced in a study of CD8 T cells in Susac syndrome. Reverse transcription of roughly 0.45 to 1 ug RNA used random hexamers. TCRdb reanalysed the immunoSEQ multiplex PCR reads using MiXCR and keeps one entry per CDR3 protein. This repertoire shows some 120,000 distinct CDR3 sequences, about 94% found once; its top ten account for 0.2% to 0.25%. The sample comprised CD8+ T cells from PBMCs. Every receptor here comes from a human donor with Susac syndrome.

The table lists this clonotype with a few counts. This chain links TRBV5-1 with TRBJ2-1; 10 bases line up with TRBD1. Trimming cost V 5 bases and J 4 bases; bases outside gene matches: 6. CDR1 and CDR2 (germline): SGHRS, YFSETQ. There are 15 residues in the CDR3. The CDR3 sequence: CASRAGTGAYNEQFF. The CDR3 bases are TGCGCCAGCAGGGCCGGGACAGGGGCTTACAATGAGCAGTTCTTC.

This chain connects TRBV19 to TRBJ1-5; 7 positions agree with TRBD1. V lost 10 bases, J lost 5 bases, and 5 bases stayed unmatched. CDR3 length equals 12 residues. Germline V gene lookup returns CDR1 LNHDA and CDR2 SQIVND (reference sequence). This chain's CDR3 is CAIGTDDQPQHF. CDR3 in DNA: TGTGCCATCGGGACAGACGATCAGCCCCAGCATTTT.

This sequence joins TRBV13 and TRBJ2-3, with a possible D match to TRBD2 (6 bases). This CDR3 is 15 amino acids long. Trimming pared 2 bases from V and 6 bases from J, leaving 15 bases between. The germline gives CDR1 PRHDT, CDR2 FYEKMQ (reference sequence). The CDR3 nucleotides are TGTGCCAGCAGCTTATACGGGAGTGAGACCGATACGCAGTATTTT. This gives the protein CASSLYGSETDTQYF.

The J gene is TRBJ1-1, the V gene TRBV1. TRBV1 is an annotated pseudogene. The CDR3 extends over 11 amino acids. CDR3 sequence (DNA): TGCACCCCGAGGCCCTCCTTGCGGGCTTTCTTT. Translation: CTPRPSLRAFF.

This sequence joins TRBV9 and TRBJ2-2; TRBD1 or TRBD2 may be the D gene (5 bases each). V lost 4 bases and J lost 1, with 14 bases in between. The CDR3 runs 16 residues. Germline CDR1 SGDLS, CDR2 YYNGEE. The CDR3 DNA reads as TGTGCCAGCAGCCCTACCGGGACCTTGAACACCGGGGAGCTGTTTTTT. Its translation: CASSPTGTLNTGELFF.

The chain employs TRBV6-2 or TRBV6-3 and TRBJ2-2; D remains ambiguous. Trimming took off 5 bases at V and 7 bases at J, with 14 bases between the two ends. CDR3 size: 14 residues. Germline V CDR1 and CDR2: MNHEY, SVGEGT. The CDR3 sequence: CASSPTRSDGELFF. CDR3 nucleotides: TGTGCCAGCAGTCCTACAAGAAGCGACGGGGAGCTGTTTTTT.

The chain is built from TRBV15 and TRBJ2-3, with D perhaps TRBD1 or TRBD2 (7 bases each). Germline lookup yields CDR1 LNHNV and CDR2 YYDKDF (reference sequence). The V and J ends lost 1 base and 7 bases respectively, with 15 bases between them. The CDR3 length is 15 residues. CDR3: CATSRVRQGGYTQYF. In DNA form, the CDR3 reads TGTGCCACCAGCAGAGTGCGACAGGGAGGGTATACGCAGTATTTT.

This clonotype was counted a few times. The gene calls are TRBV20-1 and TRBJ2-7; a possible D gene is TRBD2 (6 bases). Trimming removed 3 bases at V and 4 bases at J, with 10 bases between. Per the germline V gene, CDR1 is DFQATT and CDR2 is SNEGSKA (reference sequence). This CDR3 is built from 12 residues. The CDR3 sequence: CSARGSGYEQYF. CDR3 nucleotide sequence: TGCAGTGCTAGGGGTAGCGGTTACGAGCAGTACTTC.

V and J are TRBV27 and TRBJ2-7; 10 bases align to TRBD2. CDR3 length: 16 amino acids. With 5 bases clipped from V and 4 bases from J, the junction kept 11 bases outside the gene matches. Germline CDR1 reads MNHEY; CDR2 reads SMNVEV (reference sequence). DNA for the CDR3: TGTGCCAGCAGTGCCTCTAGCGGGAGTTTGGCGTACGAGCAGTACTTC. As protein: CASSASSGSLAYEQYF.

The chain couples TRBV11-2 to TRBJ2-2; the D gene is possibly TRBD2 (6 bases). V was cut by 1 base and J by 5 bases, with 20 bases left in between. Germline CDR1 SGHAT, CDR2 FQNNGV. The CDR3 is made up of 18 amino acids. Here the CDR3 DNA reads TGTGCCAGCAGCTTAGCGCTATTGTCCAGGGACTGGACCGGGGAGCTGTTTTTT. Its translation: CASSLALLSRDWTGELFF.

The chain recombines TRBV7-2 with TRBJ1-1; TRBD1 matches at 7 bases. CDR3 length equals 15 residues. Germline V gene lookup returns CDR1 SGHTA and CDR2 FQGNSA. The V and J ends lost 5 bases and 4 bases, in that order; junction bases with no gene match: 10. CDR3 sequence (DNA): TGTGCCAGCAGCCCATGGGAGGGGGCGTTCACTGAAGCTTTCTTT. The encoded protein is CASSPWEGAFTEAFF.

The chain joins TRBV6-6 to TRBJ2-1, with D unresolved. This CDR3 has 14 residues. V was pared by 7 bases and J by 0 bases, with 10 bases between. CDR1 and CDR2 (germline): MNHNY, SVGAGI (reference sequence). CDR3: CASTSRSSYNEQFF. The CDR3 DNA reads as TGTGCCAGCACCAGCAGGAGCTCCTACAATGAGCAGTTCTTC.

The chain recombines TRBV27 with TRBJ2-7, with D perhaps assigned TRBD1 or TRBD2 (5 bases each). This CDR3 contains 13 residues. Germline V gene data show CDR1 as MNHEY and CDR2 as SMNVEV (reference sequence). V lost 8 bases, J lost 2 bases, and 13 bases lay in between. CDR3 coding DNA: TGTGCCAGCGCCTCCGGGGCAACCTACGAGCAGTACTTC. This gives the protein CASASGATYEQYF.

V gene TRBV10-2 combines with J gene TRBJ1-2; 8 bases agree with TRBD1. Trimming at V came to 4 bases and at J to 6 bases, leaving 10 bases not matched to a gene. Germline CDR1 reads WSHSY; CDR2 reads SAAADI. This CDR3 is 15 amino acids long. CDR3 DNA sequence: TGCGCCAGCAGTGTATCAGGGGGCGCAGAGGATGGCTACACCTTC. Its translation is CASSVSGGAEDGYTF.

This sequence joins TRBV25-1 and TRBJ1-2, with 9 bases lining up with TRBD1. Trimming at V came to 2 bases and at J to 8 bases, leaving 6 bases not matched to a gene. Germline V CDR1 and CDR2: MGHDK, SYGVNS. The CDR3 extends over 14 amino acids. The CDR3 bases are TGTGCCAGCAGTGAAACAGGGGGCGTGGTGGGCTACACCTTC. Amino acids: CASSETGGVVGYTF.

The chain has TRBV12-3 or TRBV12-4 and TRBJ1-1, with TRBD1 matching 7 bases. The length of the CDR3 is 13 residues. V shed 3 bases and J 4 bases; nucleotides not matched to a gene: 2. CDR3 DNA: TGTGCCAGCAGTTTCGACAGGGCCACTGAAGCTTTCTTT. It yields the protein CASSFDRATEAFF.

V gene TRBV6-5 combines with J gene TRBJ2-3; 11 bases line up with TRBD1. Germline-derived CDR1 and CDR2 are MNHEY and SVGAGI. V lost 2 bases and J lost 2; bases outside the gene matches: 6. The CDR3 covers 17 residues. DNA for the CDR3: TGTGCCAGCAGTTACACCGGACAGGGGGCCCCCACAGATACGCAGTATTTT. Its translation: CASSYTGQGAPTDTQYF.

V is TRBV13 and J is TRBJ2-7, with unresolved D. The CDR3 spans 12 residues. The germline V gene encodes CDR1 PRHDT and CDR2 FYEKMQ (reference sequence). The V gene lost 3 bases and the J gene lost 0 bases, with 3 bases spanning the gap. The CDR3 spells CASSFISYEQYF. CDR3 coding DNA: TGTGCCAGCAGCTTTATCTCCTACGAGCAGTACTTC.

The CDR3 protein is CASSLVSKSYEQYF. CDR3 nucleotide sequence: TGTGCCAGCAGCTTAGTTTCCAAGTCCTACGAGCAGTACTTC. V gene TRBV7-9 combines with J gene TRBJ2-7; no firm D call. This CDR3 spans 14 amino acids. V was shortened by 1 base and J by 1 base, with 8 bases between the two germline ends. Germline assignment: CDR1 SEHNR and CDR2 FQNEAQ (reference sequence).

The chain joins TRBV12-3 or TRBV12-4 to TRBJ2-5; D is undetermined. Trimming left V 3 bases short and J 2 bases short, with 13 bases between. The CDR3 totals 15 residues. The CDR3 spells CASSFSLSTQETQYF. CDR3 DNA sequence: TGTGCCAGCAGTTTCTCCCTAAGTACTCAAGAGACCCAGTACTTC.